The 11 T cell receptor beta chains presented below share a single source sample, sequenced in a study of shared clonotypes between healthy human individuals. Profiling relied on immunoSEQ multiplex PCR, and the TCRdb table lists in-frame clones only, not all of them. The repertoire holds about 2.1 million clones, with about 92% as singletons. Naive CD8 isolation took CD45RO-negative cells positively selected for CCR7 and excluded terminally differentiated effector memory CD45RA+ cells. The specimen was naive CD8+ T cells from PBMCs. These TCRs come from a man younger than 35 in good health. Some clones in this sample may be carry-over from other donors' samples.

V and J are TRBV6-1 and TRBJ2-1, with TRBD1 as a possible D gene (5 bases). The V end was cut by 6 bases, the J end by 6 bases, with 18 bases between. The germline V gene has CDR1 MNHNS and CDR2 SASEGT. The CDR3 is 15 amino acids. CDR3 nucleotide sequence: TGTGCCAGCAGCTCACCCCCAGGGCGTAGCAATGAGCAGTTCTTC. Translated, it gives CASSSPPGRSNEQFF.

The J gene is TRBJ2-1, the V gene TRBV6-1, with TRBD2 matching 7 bases. CDR1 is MNHNS, CDR2 SASEGT, per germline. Unmatched junction bases numbered 11, after V lost 11 bases and J lost 4 bases. This CDR3 region has 14 residues. The CDR3 here is CASSLGGGYNEQFF. For the CDR3, the DNA is TGTGCCTCATCCCTGGGGGGGGGTTACAATGAGCAGTTCTTC.

The genes are TRBV10-3 and TRBJ2-7; TRBD1 agrees at 10 bases. This CDR3 contains 13 residues. CDR1 is ENHRY, CDR2 SYGVKD, per germline. J was trimmed by 6 bases and V by 7 bases; bases with no gene match: 6. CDR3 in DNA: TGTGCCATCAAGGTGACAGGGGGCGGCGAGCAGTACTTC. It translates to CAIKVTGGGEQYF.

V gene TRBV6-5 combines with J gene TRBJ2-7; 8 bases are a match to TRBD1. CDR1 and CDR2 (germline): MNHEY, SVGAGI. The CDR3 extends over 13 amino acids. The junction had 7 bases not matched to a gene; V was cut back by 5 bases and J by 7 bases. The CDR3 sequence is CASSVRGPGEQYF. DNA of the CDR3: TGTGCCAGCAGTGTCAGGGGGCCGGGGGAGCAGTACTTC.

This clone has only one observation. This chain connects TRBV7-9 to TRBJ2-6, with D maybe TRBD1 (6 bases). The CDR3 extends over 18 amino acids. Per germline, CDR1 SEHNR and CDR2 FQNEAQ (reference sequence). V was clipped by 3 bases and J by 4 bases, with 19 bases between them. CDR3 residues: CASSFPGHLLVGANVLTF. The DNA for the CDR3 is TGTGCCAGCAGCTTCCCGGGACACCTCCTAGTGGGGGCCAACGTCCTGACTTTC.

This chain uses TRBV7-9 with TRBJ1-2; no definite D call. Trimming pared 5 bases from V and 0 bases from J, leaving 10 bases between. This CDR3 has 14 residues. Looked up from germline, CDR1 is SEHNR and CDR2 is FQNEAQ (reference sequence). This CDR3 reads CASSPTIANYGYTF. CDR3 sequence (DNA): TGTGCCAGCAGCCCGACAATAGCTAACTATGGCTACACCTTC.

In regard to this clone: Different DNA sequences within this sample yield the same CDR3. This chain joins TRBV11-2 and TRBJ2-7, with TRBD2 identical over 9 bases. The CDR3 totals 14 residues. V shed 3 bases and J 3 bases; nucleotides not matched to a gene: 3. Germline CDR1 SGHAT, CDR2 FQNNGV. This CDR3 reads CASSFSGSSYEQYF. The DNA of the CDR3 is TGTGCCAGCAGCTTTAGCGGGAGCAGCTACGAGCAGTACTTC. The variable domain in full, completed from reference TRBV11-2 and TRBJ2-7, reads EAGVAQSPRYKIIEKRQSVAFWCNPISGHATLYWYQQILGQGPKLLIQFQNNGVVDDSQLPKDRFSAERLKGVDSTLKIQPAKLEDSAVYLCASSFSGSSYEQYFGPGTRLTVT.

The chain uses TRBV6-5 and TRBJ2-7; D might be TRBD1 or TRBD2, each matching 6 bases. The CDR3 totals 14 residues. Between the trimmed V and J ends, which lost 5 bases and 0 bases, there was a span of 11 bases. Germline CDR1 and CDR2: MNHEY and SVGAGI. CDR3 DNA sequence: TGTGCCAGCAGTCAACGGGGGCCCTCCTACGAGCAGTACTTC. Protein product: CASSQRGPSYEQYF.

This chain connects TRBV28 to TRBJ1-5; D is perhaps TRBD1 (6 bases). CDR3 length equals 13 residues. Germline-derived CDR1 and CDR2 are MDHEN and SYDVKM. The germline V and J ends were trimmed by 6 bases and 7 bases, with 13 bases remaining between them. CDR3 loop: CASRQGWSQPQHF. DNA of the CDR3: TGTGCCAGCAGACAGGGTTGGAGCCAGCCCCAGCATTTT.

About this clone itself: Germline and junction disagree at one end, which may indicate a read error. V is TRBV9 and J is TRBJ2-1; 12 nucleotides align to TRBD2. The CDR3 spans 17 residues. Per germline, CDR1 SGDLS and CDR2 YYNGEE. The CDR3 DNA sequence: TGTGCCAGCAGCTTGACTAGCGGGAGATCTGTTGGGAATGGGCAGTTCTTC. It specifies CASSLTSGRSVGNGQFF.

This chain links TRBV7-9 with TRBJ2-1; TRBD2 matches 10 bases. Germline trimming cut 1 base from V and 9 bases from J; bases unmatched to any gene: 6. CDR1 SEHNR and CDR2 FQNEAQ come from the germline V gene (reference sequence). The CDR3 is made up of 15 amino acids. The CDR3 spells CASSLGLAGASEQFF. CDR3 bases: TGTGCCAGCAGCTTAGGGCTAGCGGGAGCCAGTGAGCAGTTCTTC. The complete variable domain, with remaining parts taken from reference TRBV7-9 and TRBJ2-1, reads DTGVSQNPRHKITKRGQNVTFRCDPISEHNRLYWYRQTLGQGPEFLTYFQNEAQLEKSRLLSDRFSAERPKGSFSTLEIQRTEQGDSAMYLCASSLGLAGASEQFFGPGTRLTVL.